The T cell receptor (beta chain) described here comes from a study of CD8 T cells in Susac syndrome. Trimming took 4 bases from V and 0 from J; bases not matched to a gene: 5. The CDR3 has 17 amino acids. Germline CDR1 and CDR2: SEHNR and FQNEAQ (reference sequence). RNA amounts of about 0.45 to 1 ug underwent reverse transcription with random hexamers. immunoSEQ multiplex PCR amplified TCR beta CDR3 across 54 Vbeta, 13 Jbeta. TCRdb reprocessed the immunoSEQ multiplex PCR reads with MiXCR, giving one entry per CDR3 protein. The sample shows some 200,000 distinct CDR3 sequences, about 90% of them seen only once. TCR beta was sequenced from blood CD8+ and CD4+ T cells.

The chain is built from TRBV7-9 and TRBJ2-6; 8 nucleotides align to TRBD1. This receptor was identified in a human donor with multiple sclerosis. Source material: CD8+ T cells from PBMCs. In nucleotides, the CDR3 is TGTGCCAGCAGCTCGACAGGGGTTCTCTCTGGGGCCAACGTCCTGACTTTC. This sequence encodes CASSSTGVLSGANVLTF.